The present TCR beta chain was sequenced within a study of shared T cell receptors in the human thymus. The CDR3 has 14 amino acids. Deletions cut 7 bases from V and 4 bases from J, with 17 bases between. Germline CDR1 SQVTM, CDR2 ANQGSEA. Only in-frame clones appear in the TCRdb table, and some are missing; sequencing was by immunoSEQ multiplex PCR. The table includes approximately 760,000 clones, approximately 85% detected once. This sample was shared with a second study, whose subject was human thymus T cells. That source reports: V and J genes seemed to be used with bias in thymic and blood repertoires. Related studies found that unrelated individuals share highly overlapping thymic repertoires.

The material sequenced was thymocytes. This chain links TRBV29-1 with TRBJ1-3, with a possible D match to TRBD1 (6 bases). The receptor was isolated from a girl in the first two years of life with a congenital heart defect. The CDR3 is CSAASGEGGNTIYF. CDR3 sequence (DNA): TGCAGCGCAGCCTCAGGGGAAGGAGGAAACACCATATATTTT. The whole variable domain, filled in from reference TRBV29-1 and TRBJ1-3, reads SAVISQKPSRDICQRGTSLTIQCQVDSQVTMMFWYRQQPGQSLTLIATANQGSEATYESGFVIDKFPISRPNLTFSTLTVSNMSPEDSSIYLCSAASGEGGNTIYFGEGSWLTVV.